This TCR beta chain was identified during a study of blood T cell repertoires in COVID-19. The wider study: The origin of the acute and convalescent COVID-19 samples was the United States, Italy and Spain.

Authors' methods: Researchers report that nucleated cell counts were estimated from reference gene primer amplification. Clones were sequenced by immunoSEQ multiplex PCR, and TCRdb holds only the in-frame ones, with some missing. The DNA gave D and trimming, while V, J and clone size come from that table. The table shows about 33,000 clones, with 88% occurring only once. CDR1 SGDLS and CDR2 YYNGEE come from the germline V gene. This CDR3 spans 16 amino acids. The V and J ends lost 6 bases and 0 bases respectively, with 16 bases between them. The source of this sequence is a human donor in a cohort sampled during active COVID-19. Sample: peripheral blood. V usage is TRBV9 and J usage is TRBJ2-1, with D possibly matching TRBD1 (6 bases). CDR3: CASTRQASSSYNEQFF. DNA of the CDR3: TGTGCCAGCACCCGACAGGCTTCTAGCTCCTACAATGAGCAGTTCTTC.